The 4 T cell receptor beta chains presented below share a single source sample, sequenced in a study of T-cell memory formation after mild COVID-19. Each CDR3 protein gets one entry after TCRdb re-called the 5' RACE reads with MiXCR. Among 150,000 to 200,000 distinct CDR3 sequences listed, 16% were seen once. The source material was PBMCs or a T cell subset sorted from them (not recorded which). These receptors all stem from an adult woman who had mild COVID-19 (a few samples of this study predate the infection). Cell type and time point are not known.

The V gene is TRBV5-1, the J gene TRBJ1-2; D gene unclear. Between the trimmed V and J ends, which lost 5 bases and 3 bases, there was a span of 11 bases. The CDR3 extends over 13 amino acids. In germline, CDR1 is SGHRS, CDR2 YFSETQ. CDR3 DNA: TGCGCCAGCAGAGTAGAGGCGGACTATGGCTACACCTTC. This gives the protein CASRVEADYGYTF.

The V gene is TRBV20-1, the J gene TRBJ1-1; TRBD1 might be the D (6 bases). The V end was cut by 5 bases, the J end by 0 bases, with 13 bases between. The CDR3 runs to 14 residues. Germline V gene lookup returns CDR1 DFQATT and CDR2 SNEGSKA (reference sequence). The chain's CDR3 is CSARRGAMNTEAFF. The CDR3 bases are TGCAGTGCTCGGAGGGGGGCGATGAACACTGAAGCTTTCTTT.

The V call is TRBV7-3, the J call TRBJ2-1, with TRBD1 identical over 9 bases. The CDR3 covers 16 residues. The germline gives CDR1 SGHTA, CDR2 FQGTGA. With V trimmed by 5 bases and J by 8 bases, 13 bases remained unmatched. The CDR3 nucleotides are TGTGCCAGCAGCCCATCGGTCCCGGGACAGGGTCATGAGCAGTTCTTC. The encoded protein is CASSPSVPGQGHEQFF.

This clonotype was counted a few times. The chain couples TRBV12-3 or TRBV12-4 to TRBJ1-2, with TRBD1 matching 7 bases. The CDR3 extends over 14 amino acids. V was pared by 6 bases and J by 4 bases, with 8 bases of the junction left unmatched. CDR3 coding DNA: TGTGCCAGCAGACCAAGACAGGGAGGCTATGGCTACACCTTC. This gives the protein CASRPRQGGYGYTF.